Listed here are 32 T cell receptor beta chains from one sample, sequenced in a study of CD8+CD57+ T cells in acquired aplastic anemia. Template material for TCR beta VDJ and CDR3 profiling consisted of genomic DNA. A single record per CDR3 protein comes from TCRdb applying MiXCR to the reads. Counted here are fewer than 250,000 distinct CDR3 sequences, less than 70% occurring once; the ten biggest clones make up 15% to 20%. What was sequenced was sorted CD4+, CD8+, or CD8+CD57+ T cells (not recorded which) from PBMCs. These receptors were taken from a human donor in good health, serving as a control.

The chain is built from TRBV19 and TRBJ1-5; TRBD1 matches at 9 bases. The CDR3 has 14 amino acids. Germline loops: CDR1 LNHDA, CDR2 SQIVND (reference sequence). The V and J ends lost 6 bases and 1 base, in that order; junction bases with no gene match: 1. The CDR3 DNA reads as TGTGCCAGTAGGGGGACAGGGAGCAATCAGCCCCAGCATTTT. Protein product: CASRGTGSNQPQHF. Full variable domain (missing parts from reference TRBV19 and TRBJ1-5): DGGITQSPKYLFRKEGQNVTLSCEQNLNHDAMYWYRQDPGQGLRLIYYSQIVNDFQKGDIAEGYSVSREKKESFPLTVTSAQKNPTAFYLCASRGTGSNQPQHFGDGTRLSIL.

The CDR3 sequence: CATSDPTFQREGADTQYF. CDR3 DNA sequence: TGTGCCACCAGTGATCCGACCTTTCAAAGGGAGGGAGCAGATACGCAGTATTTT. J is TRBJ2-3 and V is TRBV24-1; 7 bases are a match to TRBD2. Germline V CDR1 and CDR2: KGHDR, SFDVKD. The ends lost 3 bases at V and 4 bases at J; junction bases unmatched: 15. CDR3 size: 18 residues.

Worth noting for this clonotype: A read error may be the cause here, since a much bigger clone is one base away. This chain uses TRBV7-9 with TRBJ1-3; D not certain. Germline lookup yields CDR1 SEHNR and CDR2 FQNEAQ (reference sequence). With 8 bases removed from V and 11 bases from J, the gap between germline ends came to 22 bases. CDR3 length equals 14 residues. For the CDR3, the DNA is TGTGCCAGCGTGGGCAGGATGCCTGGATACGCCATATATTTT. This translates into CASVGRMPGYAIYF.

This clonotype showed up many times. The chain employs TRBV6-5 and TRBJ2-1; maybe TRBD1 (6 bases). CDR1 MNHEY and CDR2 SVGAGI come from the germline V gene. CDR3 length equals 16 residues. V lost 9 bases to trimming and J lost 4 bases, with 22 bases between them. The CDR3 DNA reads as TGTGCCAGTACCCTCCAACCGGGACACCCGTACAATGAGCAGTTCTTC. Translating it yields CASTLQPGHPYNEQFF.

This chain joins TRBV19 and TRBJ1-6, with 7 bases lining up with TRBD1. The germline CDR1 and CDR2 sequences are LNHDA and SQIVND (reference sequence). Trimming at V came to 5 bases and at J to 0 bases, leaving 10 bases not matched to a gene. There are 18 residues in the CDR3. CDR3 amino acids: CASSPRPGQSSYNSPLHF. DNA for the CDR3: TGTGCCAGTAGTCCCCGTCCGGGACAGAGCTCCTATAATTCACCCCTCCACTTT. The full variable domain, with the rest looked up from reference TRBV19 and TRBJ1-6, is DGGITQSPKYLFRKEGQNVTLSCEQNLNHDAMYWYRQDPGQGLRLIYYSQIVNDFQKGDIAEGYSVSREKKESFPLTVTSAQKNPTAFYLCASSPRPGQSSYNSPLHFGNGTRLTVT.

The J gene is TRBJ1-3, the V gene TRBV14; unclear D gene. Germline CDR1 and CDR2: SGHDN and FVKESK. Trimming shortened V by 3 bases and J by 8 bases, and 11 bases separated the two germline ends. The CDR3 runs to 13 residues. The DNA for the CDR3 is TGTGCCAGCAGCCAGGGAAGTAGGTACACCATATATTTT. Translation: CASSQGSRYTIYF.

The genes are TRBV2 and TRBJ2-5; 10 nucleotides line up with TRBD2. The junction had 10 bases not matched to a gene; V was cut back by 4 bases and J by 2 bases. CDR3 length equals 17 residues. The germline gives CDR1 SNHLY, CDR2 FYNNEI. The CDR3 DNA reads TGTGCCAGCAGTGGGGAGAGCGGGGGGGCATTACAAGAGACCCAGTACTTC. It translates to CASSGESGGALQETQYF.

The chain links TRBV7-4 to TRBJ2-5; D gene uncertain. Germline V gene sequence: CDR1 SGHVT, CDR2 SQSDAQ. The CDR3 extends over 16 amino acids. The V end was cut by 4 bases, the J end by 1 base, with 16 bases between. CDR3 region: CASSSSPAPFQETQYF. DNA of the CDR3: TGTGCCAGCAGCTCGTCGCCCGCCCCATTCCAAGAGACCCAGTACTTC.

The sample holds one count of this clonotype. The genes are TRBV25-1 and TRBJ2-3; D uncertain. The V and J ends lost 3 bases and 3 bases respectively, with 7 bases between them. CDR3 length: 13 residues. Germline loops: CDR1 MGHDK, CDR2 SYGVNS. The CDR3 sequence: CASSDRATDTQYF. CDR3 nucleotide sequence: TGTGCCAGCAGTGATCGTGCGACAGATACGCAGTATTTT.

The rearrangement uses TRBV10-3 and TRBJ2-5; D call uncertain. The germline CDR1 and CDR2 sequences are ENHRY and SYGVKD. This CDR3 comprises 16 residues. The V end lost 0 bases, the J end lost 5 bases, and 16 bases lay between the germline ends. The CDR3 loop is CAISESELAIDETQYF. CDR3 coding DNA: TGTGCCATCAGTGAGTCGGAACTCGCCATAGACGAGACCCAGTACTTC.

This chain joins TRBV9 and TRBJ2-5; 13 nucleotides agree with TRBD2. V dropped 3 bases and J dropped 0; count of bases not matched to a gene: 8. CDR1 SGDLS and CDR2 YYNGEE come from the germline V gene. The CDR3 runs to 18 residues. The CDR3: CASSARLAGGLYQETQYF. The CDR3 DNA follows: TGTGCCAGCAGCGCACGACTAGCGGGGGGACTCTACCAAGAGACCCAGTACTTC.

This chain joins TRBV7-9 and TRBJ1-3, with D possibly being TRBD1 (5 bases). The CDR3 is made up of 14 amino acids. Germline V lookup: CDR1 SEHNR, CDR2 FQNEAQ (reference sequence). V dropped 3 bases and J dropped 4 bases, with 10 bases sitting between them. CDR3 coding DNA: TGTGCCAGCAGCTTGCAGGGTTTCGGAAACACCATATATTTT. Translating gives CASSLQGFGNTIYF.

This rearrangement joins TRBV20-1 to TRBJ1-1; 10 bases align to TRBD1. V trimming: 0 bases; J trimming: 1 base; junction bases outside the gene matches: 5. Germline CDR1 reads DFQATT; CDR2 reads SNEGSKA (reference sequence). This CDR3 has 16 amino acids. CDR3 sequence reads: CSARERQGAGNTEAFF. The CDR3 nucleotides read TGCAGTGCTAGAGAAAGACAGGGGGCTGGGAACACTGAAGCTTTCTTT.

This chain links TRBV2 with TRBJ2-5, with 11 positions matching TRBD2. The germline CDR1 and CDR2 sequences are SNHLY and FYNNEI. Trimming cost V 8 bases and J 5 bases; bases outside gene matches: 10. The CDR3 is 15 amino acids. CDR3 residues: CASDLGLAAVETQYF. CDR3 sequence (DNA): TGTGCCAGCGACCTGGGACTAGCGGCGGTCGAGACCCAGTACTTC.

The chain links TRBV10-3 to TRBJ1-1, with a possible D match to TRBD1 (6 bases). Germline CDR1 ENHRY, CDR2 SYGVKD. Trimming removed 6 bases at V and 4 bases at J, with 12 bases between. This CDR3 spans 13 amino acids. CDR3 sequence: CAISWDTLTEAFF. Written as DNA, the CDR3 is TGTGCCATCAGCTGGGACACTCTCACTGAAGCTTTCTTT.

This clonotype was seen at least ten times. V is TRBV7-2 and J is TRBJ2-1; no clear D. The CDR3 length is 13 residues. With 4 bases removed from V and 0 bases from J, the gap between germline ends came to 4 bases. Per germline, CDR1 SGHTA and CDR2 FQGNSA. The CDR3 sequence: CASSWSSYNEQFF. As DNA, the CDR3 is TGTGCCAGCAGCTGGTCCTCCTACAATGAGCAGTTCTTC.

The genes are TRBV9 and TRBJ2-2; 8 positions match TRBD2. The V gene end was trimmed by 3 bases and the J gene end by 6 bases; junction bases not matched to a gene: 16. Per the germline V gene, CDR1 is SGDLS and CDR2 is YYNGEE. The CDR3 extends over 18 amino acids. This CDR3 is CASSAWGGGSADPGELFF. The CDR3 DNA follows: TGTGCCAGCAGCGCTTGGGGCGGGGGGTCCGCAGACCCCGGGGAGCTGTTTTTT.

The gene calls are TRBV2 and TRBJ1-6; D gene uncertain. CDR3 length: 19 residues. Per germline, CDR1 SNHLY and CDR2 FYNNEI. Trimming pared 6 bases from V and 9 bases from J, leaving 30 bases between. CDR3 in DNA: TGTGCCAGCAGAACGGGTACCCGGACGGGCCCGATACTTGCTTCACCCCTCCACTTT. Translating gives CASRTGTRTGPILASPLHF.

The J gene is TRBJ2-6, the V gene TRBV28, with D unclear. CDR3 length: 20 residues. V dropped 3 bases and J dropped 0 bases, with 21 bases sitting between them. Germline CDR1 MDHEN, CDR2 SYDVKM. The CDR3 sequence: CASSLTLLYQESSGANVLTF. For the CDR3, the DNA is TGTGCCAGCAGTTTGACGCTTCTGTACCAGGAGAGCTCTGGGGCCAACGTCCTGACTTTC. Together with reference TRBV28 and TRBJ2-6, the CDR3 gives the full variable domain: DVKVTQSSRYLVKRTGEKVFLECVQDMDHENMFWYRQDPGLGLRLIYFSYDVKMKEKGDIPEGYSVSREKKERFSLILESASTNQTSMYLCASSLTLLYQESSGANVLTFGAGSRLTVL.

With respect to this clonotype: The CDR3 end shows no conserved phenylalanine or tryptophan, and so a read error is likely. The DNA is omitted, as the CDR3 cannot be located on it reliably, and the CDR3 follows TCRdb's listing. The chain links TRBV20-1 to TRBJ2-7; TRBD2, as called in the table, went unchecked against the DNA. The CDR3 has 8 residues if both end residues are counted. Per the germline V gene, CDR1 is DFQATT and CDR2 is SNEGSKA (reference sequence). CDR3 region: CSAKGLAG.

Many counts were recorded for this clonotype. The rearrangement uses TRBV7-6 and TRBJ2-5, with 9 bases fitting TRBD1. The CDR3 has 18 residues. The V segment lost 8 bases and the J segment 1 base; nucleotides outside the gene matches: 17. Germline CDR1 SGHVS, CDR2 FNYEAQ. CDR3 DNA sequence: TGTGCCAGCGGGCGATACGGACAGGGGCTCGCCCTCCAAGAGACCCAGTACTTC. Protein sequence: CASGRYGQGLALQETQYF.

This chain joins TRBV7-2 and TRBJ2-1; 7 bases match TRBD2. Trimming at V came to 5 bases and at J to 8 bases, leaving 9 bases not matched to a gene. The CDR3 is 14 amino acids. Germline V gene lookup returns CDR1 SGHTA and CDR2 FQGNSA. CDR3 region: CASSVRGGGYEQFF. The CDR3 nucleotides are TGTGCCAGCAGCGTACGCGGGGGTGGTTATGAGCAGTTCTTC.

This clonotype has at least ten counts. CDR3 nucleotide sequence: TGTGCCAGCAGCTTGATAGGGGGGGGCAATGAGCAGTTCTTC. This codes for CASSLIGGGNEQFF. The chain has TRBV11-3 and TRBJ2-1, with a weak D call TRBD2 (7 bases). The CDR3 totals 14 residues. In germline, CDR1 is SGHNT, CDR2 YENEEA. V was cut by 3 bases and J by 6 bases, with 12 bases left in between.

V usage is TRBV2 and J usage is TRBJ2-7, with 7 nucleotides matching TRBD1. Germline V lookup: CDR1 SNHLY, CDR2 FYNNEI. The CDR3 has 14 amino acids. Trimming took 7 bases from V and 6 from J; bases not matched to a gene: 12. The CDR3 DNA sequence: TGTGCCAGCATTGACAGGGTAGTCACCTGCGAGCAGTACTTC. Its protein product is CASIDRVVTCEQYF.

This clonotype was detected ten times or more. V and J are TRBV2 and TRBJ2-2; D is unclear. The CDR3 extends over 13 amino acids. V dropped 5 bases and J dropped 5 bases, with 9 bases sitting between them. In germline, CDR1 is SNHLY, CDR2 FYNNEI. The CDR3 nucleotides read TGTGCCAGCAGTTACGTCCAGACCGGGGAGCTGTTTTTT. The encoded protein is CASSYVQTGELFF.

The rearrangement uses TRBV25-1 and TRBJ1-1; unclear D gene. This CDR3 contains 14 residues. Trimming removed 2 bases at V and 7 bases at J, with 14 bases between. Germline loops: CDR1 MGHDK, CDR2 SYGVNS. The CDR3 is CASSEAPRLGEAFF. CDR3 bases: TGTGCCAGCAGTGAAGCGCCAAGGTTGGGTGAAGCTTTCTTT.

The chain carries TRBV20-1 and TRBJ2-7; 10 bases are a match to TRBD1. Germline V lookup: CDR1 DFQATT, CDR2 SNEGSKA (reference sequence). The trim removed 2 bases at V and 0 bases at J, leaving 4 bases unmatched. This CDR3 comprises 15 residues. The CDR3 here is CSARPGTGVSYEQYF. The DNA of the CDR3 is TGCAGTGCTAGACCCGGGACAGGGGTCTCCTACGAGCAGTACTTC.

The rearrangement uses TRBV15 and TRBJ1-1; D perhaps matches TRBD1 (5 bases). CDR3 length: 14 amino acids. In germline, CDR1 is LNHNV, CDR2 YYDKDF (reference sequence). V gave up 3 bases and J gave up 8 bases, with 16 bases separating them. The CDR3: CATSSKGTTDEAFF. DNA of the CDR3: TGTGCCACCAGCAGCAAAGGGACCACTGACGAAGCTTTCTTT. The full variable domain, rest sourced from reference TRBV15 and TRBJ1-1, is DAMVIQNPRYQVTQFGKPVTLSCSQTLNHNVMYWYQQKSSQAPKLLFHYYDKDFNNEADTPDNFQSRRPNTSFCFLDIRSPGLGDTAMYLCATSSKGTTDEAFFGQGTRLTVV.

The sample holds many counts of this clonotype. V usage is TRBV20-1 and J usage is TRBJ2-5; weak D call: TRBD2 (6 bases). The V end lost 1 base, the J end lost 5 bases, and 14 bases lay between the germline ends. Per the germline V gene, CDR1 is DFQATT and CDR2 is SNEGSKA (reference sequence). There are 14 residues in the CDR3. The CDR3 DNA sequence: TGCAGTGCTAGAGTATCCGGGGGTTCGGAGACCCAGTACTTC. It yields the protein CSARVSGGSETQYF.

The V gene is TRBV2, the J gene TRBJ2-1, with D possibly matching TRBD2 (5 bases). CDR1 and CDR2 from the germline V gene are SNHLY and FYNNEI. Trimming stripped 6 bases from V and 6 bases from J, with 12 bases between. This CDR3 contains 13 residues. CDR3 sequence: CASSLTTLNEQFF. CDR3 bases: TGTGCCAGCAGCTTGACTACCCTCAATGAGCAGTTCTTC.

The chain is built from TRBV5-4 and TRBJ1-6, with D possibly TRBD1 on 6 matching bases. The germline CDR1 and CDR2 sequences are SGHNT and YYREEE (reference sequence). The ends were cut back, 0 bases at V and 0 bases at J, with 16 bases in the middle. The CDR3 has 19 residues. This chain's CDR3 is CASSLGIWQGSSYNSPLHF. CDR3 in DNA: TGTGCCAGCAGCTTGGGGATATGGCAGGGGAGCTCCTATAATTCACCCCTCCACTTT.

V usage is TRBV7-3 and J usage is TRBJ1-3; the match to TRBD1 covers 10 bases. CDR1 is SGHTA, CDR2 FQGTGA, per germline. The CDR3 consists of 15 residues. Unmatched junction bases numbered 8, after V lost 6 bases and J lost 6 bases. The CDR3 DNA follows: TGTGCCAGCAGGATACCGACAGGGGGCGAAAACACCATATATTTT. The encoded protein is CASRIPTGGENTIYF.